The text below deals with one T cell receptor beta chain. The antigen it binds to is not known. The input lacks base qualities; no much larger clone sits a single base away. Participants were included only if at least one PBMC sample before ART initiation and at least two post-ART samples were available. Treatment was received in the United States of America by all participants with HIV. Before DNA extraction, cryopreserved samples containing about 1-10 million PBMC were thawed and washed. At the time of the earliest PBMC sample, participants with HIV were aged between roughly 20 and 55 years. PBMC samples were contributed by each participant from 1-4 timepoints before ART initiation and 2-8 timepoints after ART initiation, with a median of 7 samples. Serial HIV viral load, CD4+ T-cell count, ART history and demographic data were obtained for every participant. Genomic DNA was extracted from unsorted PBMC with a Qiagen kit on a QIAcube, processed in batches of 12 samples.

The data originate from a study of long-term antiretroviral therapy in people with HIV (dated by TCRdb to between 2021 and 2024). Notes on the research overall: The earliest samples were collected about a decade before the 2015 WHO recommendation for immediate ART, when ART was typically delayed until CD4 counts fell. No cross-contamination during QIAcube processing was seen in test extractions of a monoclonal T-cell line run alongside around 34 polyclonal samples. Whether ART initiation and durable HIV suppression were associated with changes in peripheral blood TRB repertoire composition and diversity was tested in a retrospective serial study. Among the 25 to 35 participants with HIV, around 10 were female. The cohort contributed under 200 cryopreserved PBMC samples from 30 adults with confirmed HIV infection, collected serially over a mean of around 6 years (range 1-12).

Results the study describes overall, beyond this receptor: Inferences about post-ART repertoire changes were limited because no data were available on ART adherence, viral resistance or therapy changes. ART initiation was associated with a significant increase in TRB diversity, but diversity stayed significantly below transplant donor controls even after long-term ART. Expanded TRB clones identified before ART initiation dominated the repertoire across all time points, though the dominance fluctuated and decreased in many PLHIV after ART. Limited PBMC availability meant only the TCR beta chain was sequenced, without alpha chain pairing. Because pre-ART samples had limited cell numbers, profiling was done on unsorted PBMC rather than on sorted CD4+ and CD8+ T cells. CDR3 length ranges in HIV repertoires were narrower than in controls, and network structure suggested an antigen-experienced repertoire with only a slight naive shift after ART. The samples were dated from about 2003 to 2017, and the ART regimens that were used may be less effective than current ART regimens.

The CDR3 numbers 12 residues from cysteine through phenylalanine. CDR3 DNA is the only sequence kept; it has 36 bases, read in frame from the first base. CDR1 and CDR2, per the germline V gene, are MDHEN and SYDVKM. Trimming costs V 3 bases and J 3 bases, and their ends lie 6 bases apart. The immunoSEQ hsTCRB v3.0 assay was used at survey level resolution for TRB variable region sequencing. A depth of roughly 40,000-50,000 T-cell genomes per sample was targeted for TRB sequencing. TRB libraries were pooled and sequenced on an Illumina MiSeq using a v3 150-cycle kit. For the original study's pipeline: Repertoire analysis was run in R within a reproducible Nextflow workflow that covered QC, data transformation and analysis. LymphoSeq2, an R package for AIRR-Seq data exploration, was used to implement custom analyses. A handful of samples yielding fewer than 5000 total TRB sequences were excluded, leaving 150 to 200 analyzed HIV repertoires. Of the roughly 190 retained HIV repertoires, under 65 were collected before and approximately 130 after ART initiation. Each repertoire was downsampled to 5000 TRB nucleotide sequences, and summary statistics were averaged across 100 downsampling iterations. Only TRB sequences with CDR3 regions of at least seven amino acids were retained for analysis. Two measures captured diversity: a Shannon entropy-derived clonality score and the Gini coefficient. In repertoire networks, the top 5000 CDR3 amino acid sequences were linked whenever an edit distance of one separated two sequences. Antigen specificity groups and MHC restriction were predicted for TRB CDR3 amino acid sequences with GLIPH2. Known CMV, EBV, HIV or tissue antigen associations were flagged by matching CDR3 amino acid sequences against VDJdb and McPAS-TCR. Pre-ART, post-ART and control groups were compared with Wilcoxon signed-rank tests and Holm-Bonferroni correction. TCRdb provides this immuneACCESS table in a form limited to in-frame rearrangements. Some clones are lacking; in checked studies, under half of them reflect an unresolved V gene, and why the rest are absent is not known. V and J calls and clone size are copied from that table; D and trimming were computed from the DNA. Here the sample has 25,000 to 30,000 clones; approximately 90% occur a single time. Roughly 3.9% of the sample is taken by the ten largest.

The V and J genes are TRBV28 and TRBJ2-7; no D gene call is confident. This clonotype was obtained from a woman between 18 and 29 years old with HIV. The sequencing used unsorted PBMCs, collected 1.8 years after starting antiretroviral therapy. CDR3 loop: CASSFIDYEQYF. The nucleotides read TGTGCCAGCAGTTTTATTGACTACGAGCAGTACTTC.